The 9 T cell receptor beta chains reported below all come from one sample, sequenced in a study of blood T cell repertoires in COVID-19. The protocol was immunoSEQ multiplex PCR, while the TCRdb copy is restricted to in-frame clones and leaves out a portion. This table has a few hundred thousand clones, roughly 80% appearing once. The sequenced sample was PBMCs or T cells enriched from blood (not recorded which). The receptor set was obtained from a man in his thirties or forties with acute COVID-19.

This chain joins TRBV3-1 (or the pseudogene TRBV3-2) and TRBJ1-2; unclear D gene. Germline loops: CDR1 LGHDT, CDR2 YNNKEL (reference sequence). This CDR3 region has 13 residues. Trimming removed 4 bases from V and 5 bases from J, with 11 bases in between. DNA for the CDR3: TGTGCCAGCAGCCCCGGGTTGCAATATGGCTACACCTTC. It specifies CASSPGLQYGYTF.

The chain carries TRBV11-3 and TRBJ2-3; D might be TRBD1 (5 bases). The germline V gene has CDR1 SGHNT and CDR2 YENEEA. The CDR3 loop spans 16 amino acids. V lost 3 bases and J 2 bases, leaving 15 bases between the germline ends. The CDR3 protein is CASSFMGQGDTDTQYF. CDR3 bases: TGTGCCAGCAGCTTTATGGGGCAGGGTGACACAGATACGCAGTATTTT.

The CDR3 DNA reads TGTGCCAGTAGTAATGAGGGTTACAGCACAGATACGCAGTATTTT. This translates into CASSNEGYSTDTQYF. This sequence joins TRBV19 and TRBJ2-3, with TRBD2 as a possible D gene (5 bases). The CDR3 extends over 15 amino acids. Germline assignment: CDR1 LNHDA and CDR2 SQIVND (reference sequence). V was pared by 4 bases and J by 0 bases, with 11 bases between.

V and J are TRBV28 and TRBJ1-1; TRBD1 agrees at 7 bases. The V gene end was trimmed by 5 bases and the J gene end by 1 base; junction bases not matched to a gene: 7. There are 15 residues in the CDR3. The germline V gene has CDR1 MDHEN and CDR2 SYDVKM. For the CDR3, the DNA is TGTGCCAGCAGTCCAGGGACAGCTTGGAACACTGAAGCTTTCTTT. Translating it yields CASSPGTAWNTEAFF. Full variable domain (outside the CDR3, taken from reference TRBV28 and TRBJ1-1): DVKVTQSSRYLVKRTGEKVFLECVQDMDHENMFWYRQDPGLGLRLIYFSYDVKMKEKGDIPEGYSVSREKKERFSLILESASTNQTSMYLCASSPGTAWNTEAFFGQGTRLTVV.

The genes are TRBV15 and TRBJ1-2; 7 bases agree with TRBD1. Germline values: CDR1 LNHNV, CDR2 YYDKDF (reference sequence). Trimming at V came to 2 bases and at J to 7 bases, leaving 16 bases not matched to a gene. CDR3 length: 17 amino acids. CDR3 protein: CATSRSLPGQQFGGYTF. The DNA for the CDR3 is TGTGCCACCAGCAGATCTTTACCGGGACAGCAGTTTGGTGGCTACACCTTC. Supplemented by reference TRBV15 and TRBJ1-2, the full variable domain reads DAMVIQNPRYQVTQFGKPVTLSCSQTLNHNVMYWYQQKSSQAPKLLFHYYDKDFNNEADTPDNFQSRRPNTSFCFLDIRSPGLGDTAMYLCATSRSLPGQQFGGYTFGSGTRLTVV.

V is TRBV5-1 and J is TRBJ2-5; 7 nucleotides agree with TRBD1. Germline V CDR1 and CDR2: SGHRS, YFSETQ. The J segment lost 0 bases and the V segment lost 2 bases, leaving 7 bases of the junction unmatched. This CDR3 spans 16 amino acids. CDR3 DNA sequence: TGCGCCAGCAGCTTTACTTCGACAGGGTACCAAGAGACCCAGTACTTC. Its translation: CASSFTSTGYQETQYF. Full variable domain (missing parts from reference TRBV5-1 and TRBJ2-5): KAGVTQTPRYLIKTRGQQVTLSCSPISGHRSVSWYQQTPGQGLQFLFEYFSETQRNKGNFPGRFSGRQFSNSRSEMNVSTLELGDSALYLCASSFTSTGYQETQYFGPGTRLLVL.

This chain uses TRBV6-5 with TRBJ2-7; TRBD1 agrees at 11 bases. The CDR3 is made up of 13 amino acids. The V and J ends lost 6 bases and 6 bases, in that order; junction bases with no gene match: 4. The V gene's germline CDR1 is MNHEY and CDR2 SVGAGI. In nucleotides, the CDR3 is TGTGCCAGCAGAGGGACAGGGGGACGCGAGCAGTACGTC. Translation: CASRGTGGREQYV.

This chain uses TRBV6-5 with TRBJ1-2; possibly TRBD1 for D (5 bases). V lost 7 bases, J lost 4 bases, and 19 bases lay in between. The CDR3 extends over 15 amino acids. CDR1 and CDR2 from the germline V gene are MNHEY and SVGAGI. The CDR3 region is CASTPNRGGVYGYTF. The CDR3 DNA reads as TGTGCCAGCACCCCCAACCGCGGGGGGGTCTATGGCTACACCTTC.

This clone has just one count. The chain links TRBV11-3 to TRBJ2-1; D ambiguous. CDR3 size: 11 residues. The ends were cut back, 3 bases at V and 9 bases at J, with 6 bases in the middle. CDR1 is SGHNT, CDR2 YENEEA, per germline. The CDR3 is CASSFVGEQFF. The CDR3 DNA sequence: TGTGCCAGCAGCTTTGTCGGTGAGCAGTTCTTC.